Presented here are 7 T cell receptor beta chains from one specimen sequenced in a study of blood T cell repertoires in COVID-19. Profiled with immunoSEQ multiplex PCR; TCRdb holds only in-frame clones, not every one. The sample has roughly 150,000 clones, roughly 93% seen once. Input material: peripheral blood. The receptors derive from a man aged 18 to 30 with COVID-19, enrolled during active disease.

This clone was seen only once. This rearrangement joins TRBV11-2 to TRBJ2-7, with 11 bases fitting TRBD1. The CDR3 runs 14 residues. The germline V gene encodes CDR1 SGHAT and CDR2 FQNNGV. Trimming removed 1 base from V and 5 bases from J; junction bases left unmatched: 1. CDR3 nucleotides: TGTGCCAGCAGCTTAGGGACAGGGGGCCACGAGCAGTACTTC. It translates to CASSLGTGGHEQYF.

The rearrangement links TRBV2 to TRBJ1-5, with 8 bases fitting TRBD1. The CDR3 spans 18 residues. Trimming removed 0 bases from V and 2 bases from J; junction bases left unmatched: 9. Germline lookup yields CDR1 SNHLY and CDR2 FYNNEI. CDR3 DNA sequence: TGTGCCAGCAGTGAAGCGCAGGACAGGGTTAGTCGCAATCAGCCCCAGCATTTT. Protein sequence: CASSEAQDRVSRNQPQHF.

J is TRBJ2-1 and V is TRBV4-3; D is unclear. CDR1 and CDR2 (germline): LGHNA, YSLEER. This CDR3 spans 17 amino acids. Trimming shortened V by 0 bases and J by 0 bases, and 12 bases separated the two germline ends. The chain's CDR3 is CASSQDLGGISYNEQFF. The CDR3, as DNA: TGCGCCAGCAGCCAAGATCTCGGCGGTATCTCCTACAATGAGCAGTTCTTC.

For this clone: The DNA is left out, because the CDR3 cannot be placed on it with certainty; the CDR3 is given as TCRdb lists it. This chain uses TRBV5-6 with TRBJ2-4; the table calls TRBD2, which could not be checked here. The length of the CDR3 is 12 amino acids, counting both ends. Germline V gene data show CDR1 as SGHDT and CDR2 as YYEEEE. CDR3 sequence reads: CASSWAGGIKAF.

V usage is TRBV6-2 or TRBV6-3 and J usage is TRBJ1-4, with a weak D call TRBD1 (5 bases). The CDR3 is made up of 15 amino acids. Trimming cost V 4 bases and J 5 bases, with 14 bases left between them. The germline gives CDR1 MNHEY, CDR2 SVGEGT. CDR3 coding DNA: TGTGCCAGCAGTTGGGCCGGGGGAAAAAATGAAAAACTGTTTTTT. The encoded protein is CASSWAGGKNEKLFF.

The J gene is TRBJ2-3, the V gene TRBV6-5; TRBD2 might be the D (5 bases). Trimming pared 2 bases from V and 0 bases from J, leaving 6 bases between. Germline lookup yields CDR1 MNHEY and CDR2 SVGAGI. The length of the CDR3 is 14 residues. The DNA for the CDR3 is TGTGCCAGCAGTTACCGGAGGAGCACAGATACGCAGTATTTT. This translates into CASSYRRSTDTQYF.

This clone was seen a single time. The CDR3 spells CASSLGERSGNTIYF. For the CDR3, the DNA is TGTGCCAGCAGCTTAGGGGAGAGATCTGGAAACACCATATATTTT. The V call is TRBV7-9, the J call TRBJ1-3; D is undetermined. Per the germline V gene, CDR1 is SEHNR and CDR2 is FQNEAQ (reference sequence). The CDR3 totals 15 residues. Trimming left V 1 base short and J 1 base short, with 8 bases between.